This T cell receptor (beta chain) was sequenced in a study of blood T cell repertoires in COVID-19. In the study overall: Acute-phase and convalescent COVID-19 samples originated in the United States, Italy and Spain.

V lost 5 bases and J 5 bases, leaving 27 bases between the germline ends. The V gene's germline CDR1 is KGHSH and CDR2 LQKENI. The CDR3 length is 18 residues. Per the original methods: Reference gene primer amplification gave nucleated cell count estimates. Produced via immunoSEQ multiplex PCR; TCRdb's table is partial and in-frame only. V, J and clone size reflect that table, while D and trimming were determined from the DNA. The top ten hold 35% to 40% of the sample, which has more than 95,000 clones, about four fifths seen once. The sample consisted of peripheral blood. J is TRBJ2-5 and V is TRBV18; TRBD2 is a possible D gene (5 bases). This sequence was found in a man between 35 and 55 years old with active or convalescent COVID-19. Here the CDR3 reads CASSTTAPSGRGSETQYF. CDR3 DNA sequence: TGTGCCAGCTCAACCACCGCCCCCAGCGGACGGGGAAGTGAGACCCAGTACTTC. Filled out from reference TRBV18 and TRBJ2-5, the complete variable domain reads NAGVMQNPRHLVRRRGQEARLRCSPMKGHSHVYWYRQLPEEGLKFMVYLQKENIIDESGMPKERFSAEFPKEGPSILRIQQVVRGDSAAYFCASSTTAPSGRGSETQYFGPGTRLLVL.